These T cell receptor beta chains were read from a single sample in a study of identical twins. MiXCR was run by TCRdb on the 5' RACE reads, yielding one entry per CDR3 protein. Of 500,000 to 550,000 distinct CDR3 sequences in the sample, around 22% are singletons; the top ten hold around 0.48%. This sample was shared with a second study, whose subject was yellow fever vaccine responses in identical twins.

Source material: CD4+ T cells sorted from blood. The receptors come from a woman under 30 in good health. The CDR3 runs from the conserved cysteine through the conserved F or W. Each record gives: clone size, V gene, J gene, CDR3 length, D gene, CDR3 protein, CDR3 DNA. The D gene is left open where the match is weak. Size tells how often a clone was seen (once, few, many) or the class of an expanded clone, and some rows leave it out.

abundance: once; v_gene: TRBV5-1; j_gene: TRBJ2-3; len: 15; d_gene: -; CDR3aa: CASSQRGRSTDTQYF; CDR3nt: TGCGCCAGCAGCCAACGAGGGCGGAGCACAGATACGCAGTATTTT
abundance: -; v_gene: TRBV24-1; j_gene: TRBJ2-3; len: 15; d_gene: TRBD1; CDR3aa: CATSDETGGADTQYF; CDR3nt: TGTGCCACCAGTGATGAGACAGGGGGCGCAGATACGCAGTATTTT
abundance: -; v_gene: TRBV27; j_gene: TRBJ2-1; len: 15; d_gene: TRBD2; CDR3aa: CASSSVVAGVYEQFF; CDR3nt: TGTGCCAGCAGTTCAGTGGTAGCGGGGGTTTATGAGCAGTTCTTC
abundance: -; v_gene: TRBV5-1; j_gene: TRBJ2-2; len: 14; d_gene: TRBD1; CDR3aa: CASSPGTGVGELFF; CDR3nt: TGCGCCAGCAGCCCCGGGACAGGGGTCGGGGAGCTGTTTTTT
abundance: once; v_gene: TRBV25-1; j_gene: TRBJ2-3; len: 11; d_gene: -; CDR3aa: CASRGTRWQNF; CDR3nt: TGTGCCAGCAGGGGTACCAGGTGGCAAAATTTT
abundance: -; v_gene: TRBV29-1; j_gene: TRBJ1-1; len: 12; d_gene: TRBD1; CDR3aa: CSVATRGHEAFF; CDR3nt: TGCAGCGTTGCGACAAGGGGGCATGAAGCTTTCTTT
abundance: -; v_gene: TRBV28; j_gene: TRBJ2-5; len: 16; d_gene: TRBD1; CDR3aa: CASSGHRGKGQETQYF; CDR3nt: TGTGCCAGCAGTGGACACAGGGGGAAGGGGCAAGAGACCCAGTACTTC
abundance: many; v_gene: TRBV20-1; j_gene: TRBJ2-3; len: 13; d_gene: -; CDR3aa: CSAEGLSADTQYF; CDR3nt: TGCAGTGCGGAGGGCCTCTCCGCAGATACGCAGTATTTT
abundance: -; v_gene: TRBV9; j_gene: TRBJ2-1; len: 14; d_gene: -; CDR3aa: CASGDRSHSDEQFF; CDR3nt: TGCGCCAGCGGCGACCGATCCCACAGCGATGAGCAGTTCTTC
abundance: once; v_gene: TRBV5-1; j_gene: TRBJ2-5; len: 16; d_gene: TRBD1; CDR3aa: CASSSEGQGALETQYF; CDR3nt: TGCGCCAGCAGCTCGGAGGGACAGGGGGCATTGGAGACCCAGTACTTC
abundance: -; v_gene: TRBV7-8; j_gene: TRBJ1-1; len: 12; d_gene: TRBD1; CDR3aa: CASSRDRGEAFF; CDR3nt: TGTGCCAGCAGCCGGGACAGGGGGGAAGCTTTCTTT
abundance: -; v_gene: TRBV2; j_gene: TRBJ1-1; len: 15; d_gene: -; CDR3aa: CASSLAARGGTEAFF; CDR3nt: TGTGCCAGCAGCTTGGCGGCTCGGGGGGGTACTGAAGCTTTCTTT
abundance: few; v_gene: TRBV6-6; j_gene: TRBJ2-1; len: 13; d_gene: -; CDR3aa: CASSYSIVDEQFF; CDR3nt: TGTGCCAGCAGTTACTCGATAGTCGATGAGCAGTTCTTC
abundance: -; v_gene: TRBV11-2; j_gene: TRBJ1-6; len: 17; d_gene: -; CDR3aa: CASSPFAREGGESPLHF; CDR3nt: TGTGCCAGCAGCCCATTTGCTCGAGAGGGGGGCGAATCACCCCTCCACTTT
abundance: few; v_gene: TRBV5-1; j_gene: TRBJ2-1; len: 12; d_gene: -; CDR3aa: CASSLASREQFF; CDR3nt: TGCGCCAGCAGCTTGGCCAGTCGAGAGCAGTTCTTC
abundance: few; v_gene: TRBV24-1; j_gene: TRBJ2-7; len: 15; d_gene: TRBD2; CDR3aa: CATSGTGLAGAKQYF; CDR3nt: TGTGCCACCTCGGGAACGGGACTAGCGGGAGCCAAGCAGTACTTC
abundance: -; v_gene: TRBV18; j_gene: TRBJ2-7; len: 15; d_gene: -; CDR3aa: CASSPLGAGSYEQYF; CDR3nt: TGTGCCAGCTCACCACTCGGGGCCGGCTCCTACGAGCAGTACTTC
abundance: -; v_gene: TRBV6-2/TRBV6-3; j_gene: TRBJ2-1; len: 15; d_gene: TRBD2; CDR3aa: CASSPRGGPNHGQFF; CDR3nt: TGTGCCAGCAGTCCGCGGGGGGGACCCAACCACGGGCAGTTCTTC
abundance: many; v_gene: TRBV5-1; j_gene: TRBJ2-7; len: 13; d_gene: -; CDR3aa: CASSLLSGYEQYF; CDR3nt: TGCGCCAGCAGCTTATTAAGCGGGTACGAGCAGTACTTC
abundance: few; v_gene: TRBV27; j_gene: TRBJ1-5; len: 16; d_gene: TRBD1; CDR3aa: CASSQGQPQASWPQHF; CDR3nt: TGTGCCAGCAGTCAGGGACAGCCGCAGGCTTCGTGGCCCCAGCATTTT
abundance: -; v_gene: TRBV12-3/TRBV12-4; j_gene: TRBJ2-5; len: 14; d_gene: -; CDR3aa: CASRTGASQETQYF; CDR3nt: TGTGCCAGCAGAACGGGCGCCTCCCAAGAGACCCAGTACTTC
abundance: -; v_gene: TRBV12-3/TRBV12-4; j_gene: TRBJ1-5; len: 15; d_gene: -; CDR3aa: CASRDGQPLEKPQHF; CDR3nt: TGTGCCAGCAGGGACGGACAGCCTTTAGAGAAGCCCCAGCATTTT
abundance: -; v_gene: TRBV4-2; j_gene: TRBJ1-6; len: 14; d_gene: -; CDR3aa: CASSQEGSLSPLHF; CDR3nt: TGTGCCAGCAGCCAAGAGGGTTCTCTTTCACCCCTCCACTTT
abundance: -; v_gene: TRBV4-1; j_gene: TRBJ2-5; len: 11; d_gene: -; CDR3aa: CASSQEVTQYF; CDR3nt: TGCGCCAGCAGCCAAGAGGTGACCCAGTACTTC
abundance: -; v_gene: TRBV21-1; j_gene: TRBJ2-7; len: 20; d_gene: -; CDR3aa: CASSKGRAAGREEGMGEQYF; CDR3nt: TGTGCCAGCAGCAAAGGGCGAGCGGCAGGGAGAGAGGAGGGTATGGGGGAGCAGTACTTC
abundance: many; v_gene: TRBV7-6; j_gene: TRBJ2-7; len: 13; d_gene: -; CDR3aa: CASSLALNYEQYF; CDR3nt: TGTGCCAGCAGCTTAGCGCTAAACTACGAGCAGTACTTC
abundance: few; v_gene: TRBV27; j_gene: TRBJ2-7; len: 16; d_gene: TRBD2; CDR3aa: CASSLRAGSRGYEQYF; CDR3nt: TGTGCCAGCAGTTTAAGAGCGGGAAGCCGGGGCTACGAGCAGTACTTC
abundance: few; v_gene: TRBV12-3/TRBV12-4; j_gene: TRBJ1-4; len: 14; d_gene: TRBD1; CDR3aa: CASGQNRGDEKLFF; CDR3nt: TGTGCCAGCGGCCAAAACAGGGGGGATGAAAAACTGTTTTTT
abundance: -; v_gene: TRBV3-1; j_gene: TRBJ2-3; len: 15; d_gene: -; CDR3aa: CASSHVRGYTDTQYF; CDR3nt: TGTGCCAGCAGCCATGTCAGGGGCTACACAGATACGCAGTATTTT
abundance: -; v_gene: TRBV6-2/TRBV6-3; j_gene: TRBJ2-2; len: 14; d_gene: -; CDR3aa: CASSYVNVPGELFF; CDR3nt: TGTGCCAGCAGTTACGTAAACGTTCCCGGGGAGCTGTTTTTT
abundance: -; v_gene: TRBV10-1; j_gene: TRBJ2-1; len: 17; d_gene: TRBD2; CDR3aa: CASSESNPRGTYNEQFF; CDR3nt: TGCGCCAGCAGTGAGTCGAACCCGCGGGGGACCTACAATGAGCAGTTCTTC
abundance: -; v_gene: TRBV12-3/TRBV12-4; j_gene: TRBJ2-3; len: 17; d_gene: -; CDR3aa: CASSLVLGSSSTDTQYF; CDR3nt: TGTGCCAGCAGTTTAGTCCTGGGCAGCTCTAGCACAGATACGCAGTATTTT